The clone carrying this T cell receptor beta chain was seen more than once but under ten times. Its cognate antigen is unknown. This specimen belongs to a study of tumor-infiltrating lymphocytes in primary liver carcinoma. About the research overall: Patients were both men and women, whose ages ran from 30 to 69 years. Productive TCRbeta read counts per sample ran from roughly 3.4 to 7.5 million and were similar across tissue types. Overall study results and limits: The study found a significantly higher top-250-clone fraction in tumors than in blood (p = 0.039).

Without any cell sorting, roughly 20-30 mg of bulk tissue yielded co-extracted RNA and DNA. Patients in the cohort were treatment-naive and living with chronic HBV infection. The CDR3 has 16 amino acids. The V end was cut by 2 bases, the J end by 5 bases, with 15 bases between. Looked up from germline, CDR1 is SNHLY and CDR2 is FYNNEI. A primer matching the constant region was used to make TCR beta cDNA from 500 to 650 ng of total RNA. What produced the TCR beta libraries was three nested multiplex PCR rounds using slightly modified ARM-PCR. TRBV1-TRBV30 forward primers and a C-beta reverse primer were used in the first two PCR rounds, which each ran for 10 cycles. TCRdb recomputed calls from the multiplex PCR reads with MiXCR, one row per CDR3 protein. This sample has about 21,000 distinct CDR3 sequences, with around 79% found just once.

This chain links TRBV2 with TRBJ2-2; no definite D call. The receptor's source is a woman aged 30 to 39 with primary liver carcinoma and hepatitis B virus infection. Source material: liver tumor tissue from sampling region 1. The subset: tumor region T1, superior pole. This CDR3 is CASSEMGYNGTGELFF. The CDR3 nucleotides are TGTGCCAGCAGTGAAATGGGATATAATGGTACCGGGGAGCTGTTTTTT.